This T cell receptor (beta chain) comes out of a study of cytomegalovirus exposure and HLA in healthy donors (TCRdb year 2017). Some background on the complete study: According to an earlier analysis of a few hundred of the donors, about 179 million T cells yielded 95 million to 140 million unique TCR beta sequences and less than 300 Gb of sequence data. Typing coverage varied by locus: about 629-640 donors for A, B, C, DRB1 and DQB1; approximately 500 for DQA1; around 610 for DPA1; under 490 for DPB1. Roughly 310 gigabases of sequencing data and tens of millions of unique TCR sequences were included in an early release covering under 650 HLA-typed donors. Donor age, sex, ethnicity and CMV serostatus were compiled together with the repertoire data. The aim of the study was to test whether cataloging public T cell receptors could identify signatures of past pathogen exposure. Roughly five DR-DQ haplotypes were handled as single units for association and clustering, since linkage in the cohort was strong. Among about 390 genotyped donors of the cohort, an average of about 240,000 unique TCR beta nucleotide sequences were sequenced per donor, roughly a sixth of them non-productive. A separate validation cohort of 100 to 150 different subjects was used in addition to the roughly 700-subject first cohort. Every repertoire in the discovery cohort had been generated on one and the same sequencing platform. The study used immunosequencing to profile the T cell repertoires of 666 subjects and linked those repertoires to cytomegalovirus serostatus. The study combined high-throughput TCR immunosequencing, statistical association of individual TCRs with disease status, and machine learning to predict cytomegalovirus infection status. Rather than using new phenotypic data, the later analysis identified candidate immune exposures from TCR beta sequences and from how often those sequences occurred across donors. A later genetic analysis used genome-wide SNP genotypes for about 65% of the 666 donors, treating that subset as a discovery cohort. Of the 398 genotyped donors, 81% were placed in the genetic ancestry cluster associated with self-reported Caucasian donors. Class I and class II HLA loci were covered by the typing at four-digit resolution. In an earlier analysis of 500 to 650 of the donors, high-throughput TCR beta sequencing was used to judge whether each TCR beta V gene segment behaved as functional or pseudogenic. In a later analysis, previously published TCR beta repertoires from roughly 710 donors were re-analyzed and high-resolution HLA genotyping was added so that TCR occurrence patterns could be studied.

In total, over 600 healthy bone marrow donors made up the cohort. All cohort members were sampled while nominally healthy, although unrecorded immune exposures were likely present. The donor was CMV seronegative and belonged to the group of over 300 seronegative cohort members. Each donor provided a peripheral blood sample, and peripheral blood mononuclear cells were used for TCR beta sequencing. The Qiagen DNeasy Blood Extraction Kit was used to extract genomic DNA from the blood cell samples. Spanning cysteine to phenylalanine, the CDR3 consists of 12 amino acids. Solely the CDR3 DNA is kept, with 36 bases framed from the first base. CDR1 is given as SGHAT and CDR2 as FQNNGV, both from the germline V gene. This clone was recorded once. Its antigen is not yet known. The sample holds no much larger clone one base away, and base qualities are not on file. General conclusions and limits of the study: Most TCR sequences were observed very rarely across donors, whereas some public TCRs were present in many individuals. A later analysis found that HLA-associated TCR beta chains were more clonally expanded and had lower generation probabilities than equally common non-associated chains. In this cohort, only TCR beta chains were sequenced, and detectable features were limited by the absence of alpha or paired-chain data. A later genetic analysis reported fewer N-insertions in productive TCRs among donors in an Asian-associated ancestry cluster than the roughly 700-donor mean. Correlated functional status among segregating V segments might be attributable to linkage disequilibrium, but an unknown experimental factor could not be ruled out. A group of highly shared sequence variants was considered likely to be a technical artifact of the sequencing pipeline. It was suggested by the authors that the approach could potentially be generalized to other disease states and immunological phenotypes. HLA typing was unavailable for some donors at each locus, so association tests used only the typed subset. Broadly in line with IMGT annotations, most TCR beta V segments showed up in productive rearrangements about 87% or about 30% of the time in an earlier analysis of 587 of the donors. V-gene and J-gene trimming of TCR beta chains was associated with a missense DCLRE1C variant in a later genetic analysis, and the association was replicated in an independent cohort. A later analysis associated 15,000 or so TCR beta sequences with specific HLA alleles at a false discovery rate of 0.05. According to a later analysis, TCR association rates differed among HLA loci, with DRB1 alleles showing the most associated TCRs and HLA-C alleles showing the fewest. The study gave a list of 150 to 200 TCR beta chains associated with cytomegalovirus. The classifier was reported to diagnose cytomegalovirus status with high specificity and sensitivity in both the original cohort and the validation cohort. In vitro tests confirmed that a few of the cytomegalovirus-associated TCR beta chains recognize cytomegalovirus antigens. Roughly uniform sequencing depth across donors was assumed in presence/absence analyses, although this assumption may not hold. When HLA alleles, especially DR and DQ, strongly co-occurred, TCR associations were difficult to assign to individual alleles. CMV serostatus was the only immune exposure information available for the cohort. About 17 rarely observed V segments, including chromosome 9 orphons, were excluded from the earlier analysis of almost 600 of the donors because counts were too low. Some IMGT-functional V segments, including TRBV6-2 and TRBV6-3, could not be told apart with the 87-base-pair reads, so those segments were excluded. Several of the top co-occurrence clusters appeared to be linked to parvovirus B19, influenza, CMV and Epstein-Barr virus, according to a later analysis. A later analysis found that most CMV-associated TCR beta chains appeared HLA-restricted, with HLA associations seemingly driven largely by CMV exposure. A further reported finding was that TCR beta sequences accurately predicted the HLA-A and HLA-B alleles for most subjects in the first cohort.

The receptor library was made with the immunoSEQ multiplex PCR assay. The multiplex PCR relied on a mix of 60 forward primers for TCR Vbeta segments and 13 reverse primers for TCR Jbeta segments. Amplification of the CDR3 region of rearranged TCR beta genes was performed with a multiplex PCR assay on genomic DNA. The Illumina HiSeq System was used to sequence the amplified TCR beta libraries as 87-base-pair reads. Per the original workflow: In a later analysis, some 80 million unique TCR beta chains were counted across the roughly 670 repertoires, and some 10 million of these chains were shared by at least two donors. To remove PCR and sequencing errors, raw reads were error-corrected and collapsed into unique sequences using a nearest-neighbor algorithm that merged closely related sequences. V, D and J gene segments were assigned by aligning CDR3 sequences to IMGT reference sequences. Each retained sequence needed at least a six-nucleotide match to both a V gene segment and a J gene segment. Rearrangements were classified as productive when the CDR3 lacked stop codons and remained in frame with V and J, and all other rearrangements were classified as non-productive. Following IMGT convention, CDR3 was defined as the stretch from the second conserved V-encoded cysteine up to the conserved J-encoded phenylalanine. Sequences without an unambiguous match to a single V gene segment were excluded from the earlier analysis of 500 to 700 of the donors. An earlier analysis of about 590 of the donors classified V segments as functional when productive rearrangements were above 56.7% and as segregating when the standard deviation between donors was above 5%. To diagnose cytomegalovirus status from the catalog of TCR beta chain sequences, a statistical classification framework was built. In a later analysis, TCR nucleotide sequences were compared against IMGT/GENE-DB human TR gene sequences so that V and J genes could be assigned. In a later analysis, CDR3 sequences and most-parsimonious VDJ recombination scenarios were assigned using the TCRdist pipeline. In a later analysis, every TCR beta chain was defined by the combination of its CDR3 amino acid sequence and its V-gene family, and reads without a unique V-gene family were dropped. As a way to deal with suspected cross-contamination and a sequencing artifact, a later analysis dropped more than 500 nucleotide sequences that were highly shared and had low generation probability. For each public chain, a later analysis derived a clonal expansion index from normalized ranks of inferred template counts within each repertoire. In a later analysis, generation probabilities were computed using a VDJ recombination model fitted to out-of-frame rearrangements, and the results were checked against IGoR. Hypergeometric tests were used in a later analysis to score TCR-TCR, TCR-HLA and TCR-CMV co-occurrence, with a repertoire-size bias correction applied to the TCR pairs. A later analysis estimated false discovery rates by permuting HLA or CMV assignments 20 times. In a later analysis, co-occurring TCRs were grouped using DBSCAN, and TCRdist sequence similarity was added for clustering within HLA-allele-positive subsets. Repertoires with fewer than 30,000 or more than 120,000 public chains were left out of co-occurrence clustering, as were about five repertoires with anomalous nucleotide sharing. The source is immuneACCESS, and TCRdb retained only in-frame sequences with V and J called. Part of the clones is not carried over; for the studies checked, unresolved V genes explain less than half of this, and the remainder is unexplained. The V and J calls and clone size were taken over from that table, and D and trimming were inferred from the DNA. The sample table contains under 250,000 clones; only one count was recorded for about 72% of them. 3.8% of the sample rests with the top ten.

The V and J genes are TRBV11-2 and TRBJ2-5; the D gene assignment is ambiguous. The J call may be faulty, since TRBJ2-7 better matches the DNA end. Material for sequencing was PBMCs. The source of this sequence is a male donor in good health and CMV-seronegative. The nucleotide sequence reads TGTGCCAGCAGCTTAATTGACTACGAGCAGTACTTC. The translation is CASSLIDYEQYF.